The clone carrying this TCR beta chain has a handful of counts. The antigen remains undetermined. These data are taken from a study of beta chain features in type 1 diabetes. Study findings and constraints: PCR may have favored shorter templates equally in patients and controls. In all four CD4+ subsets, TCRB CDR3 length was significantly, moderately reduced in type 1 diabetes. Patients with type 1 diabetes showed fewer VDJ junction insertions and more deletions.

V dropped 2 bases and J dropped 5 bases, with 13 bases sitting between them. This CDR3 spans 14 amino acids. Germline assignment: CDR1 SGHNT and CDR2 YYREEE (reference sequence). Purity above 98% was achieved in all sorted populations. As every portion of the isolated RNA was reverse transcribed, the sequencing read expressed TCRB transcripts. Repertoires were generated with immunoSEQ multiplex PCR, while TCRdb's copy carries only in-frame clones and drops some. The table records around 140,000 clones, 7.5% to 9.5% of them present only once. The TCR comes from a man younger than 40 with type 1 diabetes. The chain couples TRBV5-4 to TRBJ1-1; perhaps TRBD1 as D (6 bases). Sequenced material: central memory CD4+ T cells from blood. CDR3 coding DNA: TGTGCCAGCAGCTTAACTGGGGGCAGGACTGAAGCTTTCTTT. Its protein is CASSLTGGRTEAFF.